The 17 T cell receptor beta chains presented below share a single source sample, sequenced in a study of blood T cell repertoires in COVID-19. TCRdb's table, derived via immunoSEQ multiplex PCR, lists solely in-frame clones and lacks some. This sample has about 100,000 clones, with around 81% found just once. The sample taken for sequencing was peripheral blood. The receptors were sampled from a man over 45 who had recovered from COVID-19.

The chain carries TRBV5-6 and TRBJ1-2; the D gene is possibly TRBD1 (6 bases). The length of the CDR3 is 14 residues. Germline V gene sequence: CDR1 SGHDT, CDR2 YYEEEE. The ends were cut back, 4 bases at V and 7 bases at J, with 17 bases in the middle. CDR3 bases: TGTGCCAGCAGCGATCAGGGGAGAGTCGGTGGCTACACCTTC. Its protein is CASSDQGRVGGYTF.

This clone was recorded once. The rearrangement uses TRBV5-5 and TRBJ1-6; 9 bases match TRBD1. The CDR3 has 16 amino acids. In germline, CDR1 is SGHKS, CDR2 YYEKEE (reference sequence). The V segment lost 5 bases and the J segment 7 bases; nucleotides outside the gene matches: 10. The DNA of the CDR3 is TGTGCCAGCAGTCTCTACCGGGACAGGGTCAATTCACCCCTCCACTTT. It translates to CASSLYRDRVNSPLHF.

This clone appeared once. This chain links TRBV5-1 with TRBJ2-7; 7 bases match TRBD2. Per germline, CDR1 SGHRS and CDR2 YFSETQ. Trimming removed 0 bases from V and 12 bases from J; junction bases left unmatched: 9. The CDR3 is made up of 13 amino acids. The CDR3 DNA follows: TGCGCCAGCAGCTTGGACGGGGGGACGGATGGGTACTTC. Encoded protein: CASSLDGGTDGYF.

This chain uses TRBV6-1 with TRBJ2-7; 10 bases match TRBD1. This CDR3 is 15 amino acids long. The junction had 5 bases not matched to a gene; V was cut back by 1 base and J by 5 bases. Looked up from germline, CDR1 is MNHNS and CDR2 is SASEGT. In nucleotides, the CDR3 is TGTGCCAGCAGTGAAGGGGGACAGGGGTACGACGAGCAGTACTTC. Encoded protein: CASSEGGQGYDEQYF.

The genes are TRBV7-9 and TRBJ2-1; no clear D. Trimming stripped 2 bases from V and 4 bases from J, with 9 bases between. Germline CDR1 and CDR2: SEHNR and FQNEAQ (reference sequence). This CDR3 is built from 14 residues. The DNA of the CDR3 is TGTGCCAGCAGCTTATTAACCAGGTACAATGAGCAGTTCTTC. Translation: CASSLLTRYNEQFF.

The J gene is TRBJ1-1, the V gene TRBV7-2; tentative D call: TRBD1 (5 bases). The germline CDR1 and CDR2 sequences are SGHTA and FQGNSA. V shed 6 bases and J shed 0 bases, with 11 bases lying between them. CDR3 length: 14 residues. CDR3 in amino acids: CASRAGGVNTEAFF. The CDR3 DNA sequence: TGTGCCAGCAGGGCCGGAGGGGTGAACACTGAAGCTTTCTTT.

The chain links TRBV27 to TRBJ2-7; unclear D gene. The CDR3 length is 14 residues. The germline CDR1 and CDR2 sequences are MNHEY and SMNVEV (reference sequence). V shed 3 bases and J shed 2 bases, with 11 bases lying between them. The CDR3 sequence: CASSFGPYPYEQYF. The CDR3 nucleotides read TGTGCCAGCAGTTTTGGCCCGTACCCCTACGAGCAGTACTTC.

This rearrangement joins TRBV19 to TRBJ2-5; 9 bases line up with TRBD1. V dropped 4 bases and J dropped 5; count of bases not matched to a gene: 5. Germline V CDR1 and CDR2: LNHDA, SQIVND (reference sequence). The CDR3 loop spans 14 amino acids. The DNA for the CDR3 is TGTGCCAGTAGTAAGGACAGGGGAGGGGAGACCCAGTACTTC. It translates to CASSKDRGGETQYF.

J is TRBJ1-1 and V is TRBV6-5; no clear D gene. With 7 bases removed from V and 6 bases from J, the gap between germline ends came to 15 bases. The CDR3 length is 13 residues. The V gene's germline CDR1 is MNHEY and CDR2 SVGAGI. In DNA, the CDR3 is TGTGCCAGCACTCATCACCCAGAGGCTGAAGCTTTCTTT. Its protein is CASTHHPEAEAFF.

The J gene is TRBJ1-3, the V gene TRBV6-5; 8 bases align to TRBD1. The CDR3 is made up of 16 amino acids. Per germline, CDR1 MNHEY and CDR2 SVGAGI. With V trimmed by 2 bases and J by 4 bases, 7 bases remained unmatched. CDR3: CASSYPGQGVGNTIYF. The CDR3 DNA sequence: TGTGCCAGCAGTTACCCTGGACAGGGTGTCGGAAACACCATATATTTT.

This rearrangement joins TRBV7-2 to TRBJ1-6, with 10 positions matching TRBD1. The CDR3 totals 15 residues. With V trimmed by 5 bases and J by 7 bases, 5 bases remained unmatched. Germline V CDR1 and CDR2: SGHTA, FQGNSA. CDR3 nucleotides: TGTGCCAGCAGCACCGGGACAGGGGTAAATTCACCCCTCCACTTT. Its protein product is CASSTGTGVNSPLHF.

Relative to its sample, this clone is medium-sized. V gene TRBV13 combines with J gene TRBJ1-1; TRBD1 aligns across 7 bases. The CDR3 is 16 amino acids. Per the germline V gene, CDR1 is PRHDT and CDR2 is FYEKMQ (reference sequence). V was pared by 5 bases and J by 1 base, with 10 bases of the junction left unmatched. The CDR3 DNA reads as TGTGCCAGCAGCGCCCCCAGGGGGGATGCGAACACTGAAGCTTTCTTT. This gives the protein CASSAPRGDANTEAFF.

The gene calls are TRBV18 and TRBJ2-3; no clear D gene. The CDR3 consists of 15 residues. Germline CDR1 is KGHSH and CDR2 is LQKENI. Deletions cut 2 bases from V and 0 bases from J, with 9 bases between. CDR3 nucleotides: TGTGCCAGCTCACCAATGGTAGCAAGCACAGATACGCAGTATTTT. Its protein is CASSPMVASTDTQYF.

The V gene is TRBV5-1, the J gene TRBJ1-2; 8 bases are a match to TRBD1. The CDR3 consists of 18 residues. After removal of 1 base from V and 3 bases from J, the junction contained 14 bases not matched to a gene. Germline V gene sequence: CDR1 SGHRS, CDR2 YFSETQ. The CDR3 spells CASSLRGQGNGVHYGYTF. Here the CDR3 DNA reads TGCGCCAGCAGCTTGAGAGGACAGGGAAACGGGGTCCACTATGGCTACACCTTC.

This sequence joins TRBV5-4 and TRBJ2-5; 13 positions agree with TRBD2. The germline V gene encodes CDR1 SGHNT and CDR2 YYREEE (reference sequence). V was clipped by 1 base and J by 3 bases; unmatched bases: 0. The CDR3 loop spans 15 amino acids. The CDR3 region has the DNA TGTGCCAGCAGCTTGACTAGCGGGAGGGAAGAGACCCAGTACTTC. The encoded protein is CASSLTSGREETQYF.

This clone was found once. The V call is TRBV5-4, the J call TRBJ1-2; no clear D gene. The ends were cut back, 0 bases at V and 5 bases at J, with 14 bases in the middle. The CDR3 length is 15 residues. Germline V gives CDR1 SGHNT, CDR2 YYREEE (reference sequence). The DNA for the CDR3 is TGTGCCAGCAGCTTGGTGGCAGGCGGAGGATATGGCTACACCTTC. Encoded protein: CASSLVAGGGYGYTF.

This rearrangement joins TRBV28 to TRBJ1-2; weak D call: TRBD1 (6 bases). Germline V lookup: CDR1 MDHEN, CDR2 SYDVKM. Trimming took 0 bases from V and 2 from J, leaving 7 bases between them. The length of the CDR3 is 14 residues. CDR3 sequence reads: CASSLWDSNYGYTF. Written as DNA, the CDR3 is TGTGCCAGCAGTTTATGGGACAGCAACTATGGCTACACCTTC.